This is a list of T cell receptor beta chains from one sample in a study of cytomegalovirus exposure and HLA in healthy donors. Sequenced by immunoSEQ multiplex PCR; TCRdb stores in-frame clones only, minus some. The sample lists about 200,000 clones, 70% to 85% occurring once. Sample: PBMCs. All receptors derive from a woman aged 25 to 39 in good health and CMV-seropositive. Each CDR3 is given with its conserved first and last residue. A D gene is named only where the DNA matches it firmly.

D,V,CDR3
TRBD2,TRBV6-4,CASRRLAGADEQFF
TRBD1,TRBV6-6,CASSHSLTGALYEQYF
TRBD2,TRBV30,CAWSGGSTYNEQFF
-,TRBV18,CASSGESNFYEQYF
TRBD1,TRBV2,CASFLDRVSNQPQHF
TRBD1,TRBV5-4,CASSSGRDRGLHEQYF
TRBD2,TRBV2,CASMEGLAGYNEQFF
TRBD1,TRBV27,CASSPGQVEETQYF
TRBD1,TRBV25-1,CASSEIRDSSFGGYTF
-,TRBV29-1,CSVEPGSHPNTIYF
TRBD1,TRBV7-9,CASSLGQGASYTF
TRBD2,TRBV4-2,CASSQAAGDTGELFF
-,TRBV2,CASSADRKAFF
-,TRBV13,CASSLGRGSRNGYTF
-,TRBV19,CASSINRATDTQYF
-,TRBV30,CAWSTLTSAQPQHF
TRBD1,TRBV2,CASSVQGGNTEAFF